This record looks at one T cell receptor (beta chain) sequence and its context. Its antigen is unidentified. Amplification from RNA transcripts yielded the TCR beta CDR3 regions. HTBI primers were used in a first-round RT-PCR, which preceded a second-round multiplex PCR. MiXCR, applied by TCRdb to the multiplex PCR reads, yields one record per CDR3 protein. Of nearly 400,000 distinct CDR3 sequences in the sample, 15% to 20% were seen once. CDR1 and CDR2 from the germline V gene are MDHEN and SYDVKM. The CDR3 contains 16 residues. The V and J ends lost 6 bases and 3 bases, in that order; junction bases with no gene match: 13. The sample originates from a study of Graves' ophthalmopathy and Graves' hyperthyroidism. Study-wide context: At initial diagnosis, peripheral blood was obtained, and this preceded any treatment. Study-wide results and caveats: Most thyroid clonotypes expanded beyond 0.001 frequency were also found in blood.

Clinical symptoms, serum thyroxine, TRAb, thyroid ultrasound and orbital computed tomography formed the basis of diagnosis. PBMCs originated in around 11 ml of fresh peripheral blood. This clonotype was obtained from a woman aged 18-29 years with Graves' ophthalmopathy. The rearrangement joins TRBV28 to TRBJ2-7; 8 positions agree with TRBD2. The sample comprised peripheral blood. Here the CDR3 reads CASSSQSGSGLYEQYF. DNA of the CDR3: TGTGCCAGCAGCTCCCAAAGCGGGAGTGGGCTCTACGAGCAGTACTTC.